One sample yielded the 7 T cell receptor beta chains listed below, sequenced in a study of early T cells in non-severe SARS-CoV-2 infection. Via MiXCR, TCRdb re-called the 5' RACE reads, giving one row per CDR3 protein. The data show approximately 88,000 distinct CDR3 sequences, approximately 15% seen once. Sequencing was done on a sample of whole blood. The source is an adult who was a healthcare worker with PCR-confirmed SARS-CoV-2 infection or an uninfected control (not recorded which).

The chain uses TRBV12-3 or TRBV12-4 and TRBJ2-1; TRBD1 might be the D (6 bases). Trimming took off 6 bases at V and 8 bases at J, with 14 bases between the two ends. CDR3 length equals 13 residues. As DNA, the CDR3 is TGTGCCAGCAGCAGAGGACAGAAGGATGAGCAGTTCTTC. Translating gives CASSRGQKDEQFF.

In this sample, this clonotype turned up many times. The rearrangement links TRBV6-5 to TRBJ2-3, with 10 bases fitting TRBD1. The germline V gene encodes CDR1 MNHEY and CDR2 SVGAGI. The CDR3 loop spans 16 amino acids. Trimming cost V 3 bases and J 1 base; bases outside gene matches: 4. This CDR3 is CASSYGTGVGTDTQYF. The CDR3 coding sequence is TGTGCCAGCAGTTATGGGACAGGGGTCGGCACAGATACGCAGTATTTT.

The chain joins TRBV29-1 to TRBJ2-3; D gene uncertain. Trimming left V 3 bases short and J 2 bases short, with 9 bases between. The CDR3 contains 13 residues. Germline lookup yields CDR1 SQVTM and CDR2 ANQGSEA. In DNA form, the CDR3 reads TGCAGCGTTGAGAGGACGGCCACAGATACGCAGTATTTT. Protein: CSVERTATDTQYF.

The CDR3 sequence is CASSSTASGYTF. The CDR3 coding sequence is TGTGCCAGCAGCTCGACAGCGTCTGGCTACACCTTC. The V gene is TRBV7-9, the J gene TRBJ1-2, with TRBD1 as a possible D gene (5 bases). The V end was cut by 4 bases, the J end by 7 bases, with 10 bases between. This CDR3 comprises 12 residues. Germline V gene data show CDR1 as SEHNR and CDR2 as FQNEAQ (reference sequence).

This clonotype was counted many times. The chain recombines TRBV5-1 with TRBJ1-2; 7 bases match TRBD1. This CDR3 has 14 amino acids. V lost 1 base to trimming and J lost 9 bases; unmatched junction nucleotides: 9. Germline V CDR1 and CDR2: SGHRS, YFSETQ. The CDR3 sequence is CASSLTGDDLSYTF. CDR3 DNA: TGCGCCAGCAGCTTGACAGGGGACGACTTAAGCTACACCTTC. Looking up the rest from reference TRBV5-1 and TRBJ1-2 gives the full variable domain: KAGVTQTPRYLIKTRGQQVTLSCSPISGHRSVSWYQQTPGQGLQFLFEYFSETQRNKGNFPGRFSGRQFSNSRSEMNVSTLELGDSALYLCASSLTGDDLSYTFGSGTRLTVV.

This clonotype appeared many times. J is TRBJ1-1 and V is TRBV6-5; 10 bases agree with TRBD1. CDR1 MNHEY and CDR2 SVGAGI come from the germline V gene. The CDR3 spans 15 residues. The V and J ends lost 4 bases and 4 bases, in that order; junction bases with no gene match: 6. CDR3 sequence: CASSSSTGGFTEAFF. The CDR3 nucleotides are TGTGCCAGCAGTTCCTCGACAGGGGGCTTCACTGAAGCTTTCTTT.

There are many counts of this clonotype. The chain has TRBV20-1 and TRBJ2-3, with D maybe TRBD1 (6 bases). V was pared by 5 bases and J by 4 bases, with 10 bases between. Per germline, CDR1 DFQATT and CDR2 SNEGSKA (reference sequence). The CDR3 contains 12 residues. CDR3 sequence (DNA): TGCAGTGCTCGTGGGGGCCCAGATACGCAGTATTTT. As protein: CSARGGPDTQYF.